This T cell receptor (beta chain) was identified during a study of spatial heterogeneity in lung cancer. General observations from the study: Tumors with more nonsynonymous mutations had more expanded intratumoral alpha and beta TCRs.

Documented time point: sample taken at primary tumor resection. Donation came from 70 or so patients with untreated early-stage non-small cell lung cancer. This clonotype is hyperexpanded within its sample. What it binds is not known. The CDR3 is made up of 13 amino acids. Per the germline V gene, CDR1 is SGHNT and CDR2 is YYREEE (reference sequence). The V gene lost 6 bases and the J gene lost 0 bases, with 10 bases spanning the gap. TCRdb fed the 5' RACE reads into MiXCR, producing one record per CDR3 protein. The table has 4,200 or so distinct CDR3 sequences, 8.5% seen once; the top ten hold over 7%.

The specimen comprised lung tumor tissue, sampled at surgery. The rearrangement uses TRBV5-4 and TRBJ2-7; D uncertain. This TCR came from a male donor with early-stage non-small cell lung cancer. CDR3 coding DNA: TGTGCCAGCAAGCTGGGAAGCTCCTACGAGCAGTACTTC. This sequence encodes CASKLGSSYEQYF.